What follows are 25 T cell receptor beta chains derived from one specimen sequenced in a study of blood T cell repertoires in COVID-19. TCRdb's table, derived via immunoSEQ multiplex PCR, lists solely in-frame clones and lacks some. Here the sample spans some 150,000 clones, around 90% being singletons. Sequenced input: peripheral blood. These receptor sequences come from a human donor in a cohort sampled during active COVID-19.

V gene TRBV19 combines with J gene TRBJ2-7; D is perhaps TRBD2 (5 bases). The CDR3 runs 14 residues. Germline values: CDR1 LNHDA, CDR2 SQIVND (reference sequence). The V and J ends lost 6 bases and 0 bases respectively, with 12 bases between them. The chain's CDR3 is CASSSDRGSYEQYF. In nucleotides, the CDR3 is TGTGCCAGTAGCTCGGACCGGGGCTCCTACGAGCAGTACTTC.

The chain links TRBV5-1 to TRBJ1-4; possible D gene TRBD1, 6 bases. The CDR3 spans 14 residues. The V end lost 0 bases, the J end lost 7 bases, and 10 bases lay between the germline ends. The germline V gene encodes CDR1 SGHRS and CDR2 YFSETQ. CDR3 protein: CASSLDRVAEKLFF. CDR3 DNA: TGCGCCAGCAGCTTGGACAGGGTGGCTGAAAAACTGTTTTTT.

This chain joins TRBV5-1 and TRBJ1-1; perhaps TRBD1 as D (6 bases). CDR3 length equals 14 residues. The V end lost 0 bases, the J end lost 3 bases, and 9 bases lay between the germline ends. Germline CDR1 reads SGHRS; CDR2 reads YFSETQ. As DNA, the CDR3 is TGCGCCAGCAGCTTGGACAGGGTCGACACTGAAGCTTTCTTT. This encodes CASSLDRVDTEAFF.

CDR3 sequence reads: CASSLSSGRGEGYTF. The CDR3 bases are TGTGCCAGCAGTTTATCTTCGGGCAGGGGGGAAGGCTACACCTTC. This chain joins TRBV27 and TRBJ1-2; TRBD1 agrees at 7 bases. Germline-derived CDR1 and CDR2 are MNHEY and SMNVEV (reference sequence). This CDR3 is 15 amino acids long. Trimming removed 0 bases from V and 8 bases from J; junction bases left unmatched: 9.

V and J are TRBV6-5 and TRBJ1-2; TRBD1 is a possible D gene (6 bases). Germline CDR1 is MNHEY and CDR2 is SVGAGI. The germline V and J ends were trimmed by 5 bases and 3 bases, with 10 bases remaining between them. The CDR3 spans 13 residues. The CDR3 spells CASSLTGYYGYTF. CDR3 DNA: TGTGCCAGCAGTCTAACAGGGTACTATGGCTACACCTTC.

J is TRBJ1-6 and V is TRBV19; TRBD1 agrees at 9 bases. Germline lookup yields CDR1 LNHDA and CDR2 SQIVND (reference sequence). The CDR3 has 14 amino acids. The ends lost 4 bases at V and 7 bases at J; junction bases unmatched: 2. The CDR3 coding sequence is TGTGCCAGTAGTACGGACAGGGGAAATTCACCCCTCCACTTT. As protein: CASSTDRGNSPLHF.

This clone was observed once. The chain uses TRBV7-9 and TRBJ2-7; the D gene is possibly TRBD2 (6 bases). This CDR3 comprises 13 residues. V was clipped by 8 bases and J by 3 bases, with 14 bases between them. Germline values: CDR1 SEHNR, CDR2 FQNEAQ (reference sequence). CDR3 coding DNA: TGTGCCAGCCGAGCTAGCGCTCTCTACGAGCAGTACTTC. Amino acids: CASRASALYEQYF.

This rearrangement joins TRBV6-5 to TRBJ2-5; 10 bases are shared with TRBD2. The CDR3 runs 15 residues. Trimming took 7 bases from V and 1 from J; bases not matched to a gene: 6. Germline CDR1 reads MNHEY; CDR2 reads SVGAGI. CDR3 in DNA: TGTGCCAGCATTCGAGCGGGGGGGCCCCAAGAGACCCAGTACTTC. It is translated as CASIRAGGPQETQYF.

Of note for this clone: Other DNA sequences in the same sample also yield this CDR3. The rearrangement joins TRBV7-9 to TRBJ2-7, with no clear D. The V end was cut by 1 base, the J end by 4 bases, with 8 bases between. The CDR3 loop spans 13 amino acids. Germline loops: CDR1 SEHNR, CDR2 FQNEAQ (reference sequence). This CDR3 reads CASSLVGGYEQYF. In nucleotides, the CDR3 is TGTGCCAGCAGCTTAGTCGGTGGTTACGAGCAGTACTTC.

The V gene is TRBV4-1, the J gene TRBJ1-4; D gene ambiguous. V was pared by 4 bases and J by 0 bases, with 9 bases between. Germline lookup yields CDR1 MGHRA and CDR2 YSYEKL. The CDR3 spans 15 residues. The DNA of the CDR3 is TGCGCCAGCAGCCCACTCGTGTCAACTAATGAAAAACTGTTTTTT. Translated, it gives CASSPLVSTNEKLFF.

This CDR3 is CASSRDSAYGYTF. The CDR3 DNA follows: TGTGCCAGCAGCCGGGACAGTGCGTATGGCTACACCTTC. The gene calls are TRBV2 and TRBJ1-2; 7 nucleotides line up with TRBD1. Germline trimming cut 6 bases from V and 5 bases from J; bases unmatched to any gene: 6. Germline lookup yields CDR1 SNHLY and CDR2 FYNNEI. This CDR3 contains 13 residues.

V usage is TRBV18 and J usage is TRBJ1-1; the match to TRBD1 covers 9 bases. The CDR3 runs 17 residues. Germline V gene lookup returns CDR1 KGHSH and CDR2 LQKENI. V dropped 0 bases and J dropped 7; count of bases not matched to a gene: 12. CDR3 sequence: CASSPPGQGPSVSEAFF. CDR3 coding DNA: TGTGCCAGCTCACCACCAGGACAGGGGCCCTCGGTTAGTGAAGCTTTCTTT.

The gene calls are TRBV3-1 (or the pseudogene TRBV3-2) and TRBJ2-7; tentative D call: TRBD2 (5 bases). CDR3 length: 16 residues. The germline CDR1 and CDR2 sequences are LGHDT and YNNKEL (reference sequence). Trimming left V 1 base short and J 3 bases short, with 16 bases between. CDR3 amino acids: CASSQVTSGKDYEQYF. CDR3 bases: TGTGCCAGCAGCCAAGTCACCAGCGGTAAAGACTACGAGCAGTACTTC.

The gene calls are TRBV7-8 and TRBJ1-1; D remains unclear. The V gene's germline CDR1 is SGHVS and CDR2 FQNEAQ. The CDR3 runs to 12 residues. V lost 1 base, J lost 8 bases, and 8 bases lay in between. The CDR3: CASSLGASEAFF. In nucleotides, the CDR3 is TGTGCCAGCAGCTTAGGGGCCAGCGAAGCTTTCTTT.

J is TRBJ2-5 and V is TRBV6-5; possible D gene TRBD1, 6 bases. Germline CDR1 reads MNHEY; CDR2 reads SVGAGI. Trimming removed 7 bases at V and 5 bases at J, with 14 bases between. The CDR3 covers 13 residues. Here the CDR3 reads CASKTGSEETQYF. As DNA, the CDR3 is TGTGCCAGCAAAACAGGGTCCGAGGAGACCCAGTACTTC.

The chain uses TRBV3-1 (or the pseudogene TRBV3-2) and TRBJ1-2, with TRBD1 matching 8 bases. The germline V gene encodes CDR1 LGHDT and CDR2 YNNKEL (reference sequence). This CDR3 region has 15 residues. Unmatched junction bases numbered 7, after V lost 0 bases and J lost 7 bases. The CDR3 nucleotides read TGTGCCAGCAGCCAAGAGGGACAGGAGGTGGGTGGCTACACCTTC. Protein product: CASSQEGQEVGGYTF.

CDR3 DNA sequence: TGTGCCAGCAGCTATCGAACAACAGGGGCCACTGAAGCTTTCTTT. Protein product: CASSYRTTGATEAFF. The rearrangement links TRBV5-4 to TRBJ1-1, with 7 bases that match TRBD1. Trimming took 3 bases from V and 4 from J; bases not matched to a gene: 9. Germline values: CDR1 SGHNT, CDR2 YYREEE (reference sequence). This CDR3 is built from 15 residues.

As regards this clone: Mismatch with germline at one junction end may stem from a read error. This chain connects TRBV11-2 to TRBJ1-1; D perhaps matches TRBD1 (6 bases). Germline assignment: CDR1 SGHAT and CDR2 FQNNGV. The length of the CDR3 is 15 residues. The CDR3 region has the DNA TGTGCCAGCAGCCTAGAACCACAGGGGAACACTGAAGCTTTCTTT. Translating gives CASSLEPQGNTEAFF. Combining the CDR3 with reference TRBV11-2 and TRBJ1-1 gives the whole variable domain EAGVAQSPRYKIIEKRQSVAFWCNPISGHATLYWYQQILGQGPKLLIQFQNNGVVDDSQLPKDRFSAERLKGVDSTLKIQPAKLEDSAVYLCASSLEPQGNTEAFFGQGTRLTVV.

The DNA for the CDR3 is TGTGCCAGCACTAGCGGGGAGTACACAGATACGCAGTATTTT. The encoded protein is CASTSGEYTDTQYF. The gene calls are TRBV6-5 and TRBJ2-3; 9 bases map to TRBD2. This CDR3 is built from 14 residues. The germline gives CDR1 MNHEY, CDR2 SVGAGI. Unmatched junction bases numbered 4, after V lost 7 bases and J lost 2 bases.

V usage is TRBV11-2 and J usage is TRBJ2-1; 11 bases match TRBD2. The CDR3 consists of 14 residues. V shed 4 bases and J 10 bases; nucleotides not matched to a gene: 6. Germline lookup yields CDR1 SGHAT and CDR2 FQNNGV. The CDR3 spells CASSYSGGAREQFF. DNA for the CDR3: TGTGCCAGCAGCTATAGCGGGGGGGCCCGAGAGCAGTTCTTC.

The genes are TRBV11-2 and TRBJ1-1; D is possibly TRBD1 (6 bases). The CDR3 sequence is 13 residues long. The V end was cut by 5 bases, the J end by 6 bases, with 13 bases between. Germline V gene lookup returns CDR1 SGHAT and CDR2 FQNNGV. CDR3 sequence reads: CASSTQGLSEAFF. The CDR3 DNA reads TGTGCCAGCAGCACACAGGGTTTGTCTGAAGCTTTCTTT.

This chain uses TRBV5-1 with TRBJ1-1; 8 positions match TRBD1. The trim removed 4 bases at V and 2 bases at J, leaving 7 bases unmatched. This CDR3 contains 15 residues. Germline lookup yields CDR1 SGHRS and CDR2 YFSETQ. The CDR3 nucleotides are TGCGCCAGCAGCGTTAGACAGGGGATAAACACTGAAGCTTTCTTT. It specifies CASSVRQGINTEAFF.

This chain joins TRBV6-5 and TRBJ2-1; a possible D gene is TRBD2 (5 bases). This CDR3 has 13 amino acids. The germline V gene encodes CDR1 MNHEY and CDR2 SVGAGI. Deletions cut 8 bases from V and 7 bases from J, with 15 bases between. CDR3 region: CASCRERWNEQFF. The CDR3 region has the DNA TGTGCCAGCTGCCGGGAAAGGTGGAATGAGCAGTTCTTC.

The gene calls are TRBV9 and TRBJ2-2, with 9 bases lining up with TRBD2. Germline values: CDR1 SGDLS, CDR2 YYNGEE. Trimming took 3 bases from V and 7 from J; bases not matched to a gene: 13. This CDR3 region has 17 residues. CDR3: CASSEGLAGGPNGELFF. CDR3 nucleotides: TGTGCCAGCAGCGAGGGGCTCGCGGGGGGGCCTAACGGGGAGCTGTTTTTT.

The V call is TRBV18, the J call TRBJ1-2; 7 nucleotides align to TRBD1. The CDR3 covers 13 residues. Germline lookup yields CDR1 KGHSH and CDR2 LQKENI. The junction had 4 bases not matched to a gene; V was cut back by 6 bases and J by 3 bases. Here the CDR3 reads CASSHGTDYGYTF. In nucleotides, the CDR3 is TGTGCCAGCTCTCATGGGACAGACTATGGCTACACCTTC.